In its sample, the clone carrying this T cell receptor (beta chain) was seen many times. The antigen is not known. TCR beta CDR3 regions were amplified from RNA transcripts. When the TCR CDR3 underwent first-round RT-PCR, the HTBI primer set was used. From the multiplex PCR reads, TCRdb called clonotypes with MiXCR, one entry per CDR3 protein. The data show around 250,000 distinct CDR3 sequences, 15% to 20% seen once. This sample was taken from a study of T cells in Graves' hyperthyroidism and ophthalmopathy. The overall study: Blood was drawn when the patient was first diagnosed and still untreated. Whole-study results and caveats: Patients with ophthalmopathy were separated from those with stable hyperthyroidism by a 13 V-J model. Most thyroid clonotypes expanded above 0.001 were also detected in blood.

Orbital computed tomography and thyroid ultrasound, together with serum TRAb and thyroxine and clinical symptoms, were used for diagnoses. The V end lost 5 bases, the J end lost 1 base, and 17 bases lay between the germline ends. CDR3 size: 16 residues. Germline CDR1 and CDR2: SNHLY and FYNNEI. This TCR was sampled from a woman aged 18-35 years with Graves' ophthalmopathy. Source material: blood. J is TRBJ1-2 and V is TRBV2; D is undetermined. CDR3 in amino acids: CASSRTGSPINYGYTF. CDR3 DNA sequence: TGTGCCAGCAGTCGGACTGGGTCTCCAATTAACTATGGCTACACCTTC. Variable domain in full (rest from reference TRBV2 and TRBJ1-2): EPEVTQTPSHQVTQMGQEVILRCVPISNHLYFYWYRQILGQKVEFLVSFYNNEISEKSEIFDDQFSVERPDGSNFTLKIRSTKLEDSAMYFCASSRTGSPINYGYTFGSGTRLTVV.